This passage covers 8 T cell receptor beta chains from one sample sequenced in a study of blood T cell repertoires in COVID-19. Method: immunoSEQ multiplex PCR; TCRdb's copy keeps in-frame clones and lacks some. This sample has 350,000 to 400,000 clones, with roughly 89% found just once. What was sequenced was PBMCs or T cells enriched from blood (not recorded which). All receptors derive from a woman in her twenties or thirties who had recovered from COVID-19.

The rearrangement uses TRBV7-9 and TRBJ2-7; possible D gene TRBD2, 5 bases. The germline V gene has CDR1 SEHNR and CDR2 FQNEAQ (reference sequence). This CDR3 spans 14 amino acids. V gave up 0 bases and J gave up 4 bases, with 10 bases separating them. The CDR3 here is CASSLAGDMYEQYF. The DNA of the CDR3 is TGTGCCAGCAGCTTAGCGGGAGATATGTACGAGCAGTACTTC.

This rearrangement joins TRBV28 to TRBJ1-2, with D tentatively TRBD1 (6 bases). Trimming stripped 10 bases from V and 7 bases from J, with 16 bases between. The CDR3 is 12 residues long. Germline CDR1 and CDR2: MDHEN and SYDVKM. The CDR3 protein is CATLDSAIGYTF. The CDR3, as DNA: TGTGCCACTTTGGACAGTGCTATTGGCTACACCTTC.

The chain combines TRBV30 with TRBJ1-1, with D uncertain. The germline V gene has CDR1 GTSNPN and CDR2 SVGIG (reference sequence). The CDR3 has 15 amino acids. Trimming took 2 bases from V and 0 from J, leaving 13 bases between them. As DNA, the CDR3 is TGTGCCTGGAGTCAGCAGAGGGCCTTGAACACTGAAGCTTTCTTT. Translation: CAWSQQRALNTEAFF. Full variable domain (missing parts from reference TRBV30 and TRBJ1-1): SQTIHQWPATLVQPVGSPLSLECTVEGTSNPNLYWYRQAAGRGLQLLFYSVGIGQISSEVPQNLSASRPQDRQFILSSKKLLLSDSGFYLCAWSQQRALNTEAFFGQGTRLTVV.

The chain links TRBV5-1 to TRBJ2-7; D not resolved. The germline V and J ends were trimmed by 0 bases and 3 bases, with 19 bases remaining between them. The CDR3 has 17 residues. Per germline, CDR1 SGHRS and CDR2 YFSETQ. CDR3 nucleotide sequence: TGCGCCAGCAGCTTGGCTTCTGGGCAGTATTTTATCTACGAGCAGTACTTC. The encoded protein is CASSLASGQYFIYEQYF.

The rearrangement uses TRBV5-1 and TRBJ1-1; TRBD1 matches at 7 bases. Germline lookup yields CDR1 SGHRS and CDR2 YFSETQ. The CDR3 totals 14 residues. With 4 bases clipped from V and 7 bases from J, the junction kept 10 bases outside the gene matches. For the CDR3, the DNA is TGCGCCAGCAGCGCCGGACAGGTTACCGTTGAAGCTTTCTTT. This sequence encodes CASSAGQVTVEAFF.

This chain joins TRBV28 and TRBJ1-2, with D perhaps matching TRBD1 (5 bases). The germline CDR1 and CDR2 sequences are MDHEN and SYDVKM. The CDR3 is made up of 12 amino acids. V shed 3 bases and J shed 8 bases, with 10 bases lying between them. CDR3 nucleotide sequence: TGTGCCAGCAGTTTGGGGGGTTTGGGCTACACCTTC. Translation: CASSLGGLGYTF.

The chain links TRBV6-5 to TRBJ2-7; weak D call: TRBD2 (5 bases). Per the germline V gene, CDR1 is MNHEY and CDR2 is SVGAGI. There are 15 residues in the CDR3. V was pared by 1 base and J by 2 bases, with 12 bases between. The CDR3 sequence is CASSYFPGVTYEQYF. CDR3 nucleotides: TGTGCCAGCAGTTACTTCCCCGGGGTGACCTACGAGCAGTACTTC.

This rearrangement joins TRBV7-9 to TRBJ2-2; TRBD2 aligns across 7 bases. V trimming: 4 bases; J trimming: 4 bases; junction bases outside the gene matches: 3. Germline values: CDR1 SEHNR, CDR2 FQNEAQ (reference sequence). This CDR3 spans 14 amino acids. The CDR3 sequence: CASSYGLVTGELFF. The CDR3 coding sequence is TGTGCCAGCAGCTATGGACTAGTCACCGGGGAGCTGTTTTTT.